This TCR beta chain originates from a study of CD8 T cells in Susac syndrome. TCR beta was sequenced from blood CD8+ and CD4+ T cells. Negative isolation yielded the CD8+ and CD4+ T cells, while FACS enriched the TEMRA cells. This clonotype has only one observation. Random-hexamer reverse transcription was applied to about 0.45 to 1 ug RNA. TCRdb itself ran the immunoSEQ multiplex PCR reads through MiXCR, one entry per CDR3 protein. The sample holds around 80,000 distinct CDR3 sequences, 94% seen once. The CDR3 extends over 15 amino acids. Trimming took 6 bases from V and 2 from J, leaving 15 bases between them.

Sequencing used CD8+ T cells from PBMCs. This receptor was obtained from a human donor with Susac syndrome. This chain joins TRBV12-3 or TRBV12-4 and TRBJ2-3; D is undetermined. The DNA of the CDR3 is TGTGCCAGCAGCGTACGGAGCCTTTTCACAGATACGCAGTATTTT. Translating it yields CASSVRSLFTDTQYF.